Shown below are 23 T cell receptor beta chains from a single sample sequenced in a study of cytomegalovirus exposure and HLA in healthy donors. The PCR ran on 60 Vbeta and 13 Jbeta primers. Produced via immunoSEQ multiplex PCR; TCRdb's table is partial and in-frame only. The sample lists under 200,000 clones, around 80% seen once, with about 0.77% in the top ten. The sample consisted of PBMCs. The receptor source for this set is a woman in her late teens or twenties in good health and CMV-seronegative.

This clone has more than one count but fewer than ten. The chain links TRBV6-6 to TRBJ1-1, with 7 bases fitting TRBD1. V shed 6 bases, J shed 11 bases, and the junction held 18 bases outside the gene matches. CDR3 length: 15 residues. The germline V gene has CDR1 MNHNY and CDR2 SVGAGI (reference sequence). The CDR3 DNA reads TGTGCCAGCAGCTCCCTTGGACAGGCCGAACCGAGGGCTTTCTTT. Translation gives CASSSLGQAEPRAFF.

This clone was observed a few times. This chain uses TRBV7-2 with TRBJ1-6; D ambiguous. Germline V lookup: CDR1 SGHTA, CDR2 FQGNSA. V lost 5 bases to trimming and J lost 7 bases, with 9 bases between them. This CDR3 has 13 amino acids. This CDR3 is CASSPQSNSPLHF. The CDR3 nucleotides read TGTGCCAGCAGCCCCCAGTCGAATTCACCCCTCCACTTT.

The chain combines TRBV28 with TRBJ1-6; D gene ambiguous. The CDR3 length is 11 residues. Trimming left V 6 bases short and J 14 bases short, with 11 bases between. Germline V CDR1 and CDR2: MDHEN, SYDVKM. The chain's CDR3 is CASSGVRSLHF. CDR3 DNA sequence: TGTGCCAGCAGCGGGGTGAGGTCCCTCCACTTT. The variable domain in full, completed from reference TRBV28 and TRBJ1-6, reads DVKVTQSSRYLVKRTGEKVFLECVQDMDHENMFWYRQDPGLGLRLIYFSYDVKMKEKGDIPEGYSVSREKKERFSLILESASTNQTSMYLCASSGVRSLHFGNGTRLTVT.

V and J are TRBV14 and TRBJ2-1, with 11 nucleotides matching TRBD2. The CDR3 has 17 amino acids. The germline CDR1 and CDR2 sequences are SGHDN and FVKESK. The ends lost 0 bases at V and 3 bases at J; junction bases unmatched: 4. CDR3 sequence: CASSQETSGKIYNEQFF. The CDR3 bases are TGTGCCAGCAGCCAAGAGACTAGCGGGAAGATCTACAATGAGCAGTTCTTC.

CDR3 nucleotide sequence: TGTGCCAGCAGTACAGAGCGGGAGGGCTACGAGCAGTACTTC. Protein sequence: CASSTEREGYEQYF. The V and J genes are TRBV2 and TRBJ2-7, with 10 positions matching TRBD2. V shed 5 bases and J 3 bases; nucleotides not matched to a gene: 4. Germline assignment: CDR1 SNHLY and CDR2 FYNNEI. This CDR3 contains 14 residues.

This clone came up many times. J is TRBJ2-2 and V is TRBV4-2; a weak D match, TRBD2 (6 bases). Germline lookup yields CDR1 LGHNA and CDR2 YNFKEQ. The CDR3 has 15 amino acids. Trimming shortened V by 1 base and J by 9 bases, and 15 bases separated the two germline ends. CDR3 bases: TGTGCCAGCAGCCAAGGGACGGGAGAACACCGGGAGCTGTTTTTT. It specifies CASSQGTGEHRELFF.

This rearrangement joins TRBV4-1 to TRBJ2-2; D is uncertain. The germline gives CDR1 MGHRA, CDR2 YSYEKL. The V end lost 0 bases, the J end lost 2 bases, and 7 bases lay between the germline ends. There are 15 residues in the CDR3. CDR3 DNA: TGCGCCAGCAGCCAAGAAACACACAACACCGGGGAGCTGTTTTTT. Translated: CASSQETHNTGELFF.

The chain joins TRBV10-3 to TRBJ2-7; 9 positions match TRBD1. There are 15 residues in the CDR3. Germline-derived CDR1 and CDR2 are ENHRY and SYGVKD. Trimming took 6 bases from V and 7 from J; bases not matched to a gene: 13. The CDR3 DNA sequence: TGTGCCATCAGACCGGACAGGGGACGGGGTGAGGAGCAGTACTTC. Encoded protein: CAIRPDRGRGEEQYF.

V gene TRBV5-1 combines with J gene TRBJ2-1; D is perhaps TRBD1 (6 bases). Germline assignment: CDR1 SGHRS and CDR2 YFSETQ. Trimming removed 0 bases from V and 7 bases from J, with 20 bases in between. This CDR3 is built from 17 residues. The CDR3 is CASSLDRGTRYLNEQFF. CDR3 DNA: TGCGCCAGCAGCTTGGATCGAGGGACACGGTATTTGAATGAGCAGTTCTTC.

The gene calls are TRBV28 and TRBJ1-2, with D possibly TRBD1 on 6 matching bases. Germline V gene sequence: CDR1 MDHEN, CDR2 SYDVKM. This CDR3 spans 14 amino acids. Deletions cut 2 bases from V and 4 bases from J, with 11 bases between. The CDR3 region is CASSLAGVLYGYTF. CDR3 in DNA: TGTGCCAGCAGTTTAGCAGGGGTTCTCTATGGCTACACCTTC.

The chain is built from TRBV5-6 and TRBJ1-2, with TRBD1 identical over 9 bases. The trim removed 2 bases at V and 8 bases at J, leaving 4 bases unmatched. This CDR3 comprises 13 residues. CDR1 and CDR2 (germline): SGHDT, YYEEEE. This CDR3 is CASSLQGARGYTF. DNA for the CDR3: TGTGCCAGCAGCTTACAGGGGGCCCGGGGCTACACCTTC.

The chain links TRBV18 to TRBJ2-3; TRBD2 might be the D (5 bases). Germline V gene lookup returns CDR1 KGHSH and CDR2 LQKENI. V was pared by 5 bases and J by 4 bases, with 7 bases between. This CDR3 region has 12 residues. CDR3 amino acids: CASSEGSDTQYF. CDR3 nucleotides: TGTGCCAGCTCAGAGGGTTCAGATACGCAGTATTTT.

The rearrangement links TRBV6-6 to TRBJ1-1; D ambiguous. Per the germline V gene, CDR1 is MNHNY and CDR2 is SVGAGI (reference sequence). The CDR3 contains 13 residues. V was trimmed by 8 bases and J by 1 base, leaving 11 bases between them. Here the CDR3 DNA reads TGTGCCAGCCCCCCGGCGGAGAACACTGAAGCTTTCTTT. It codes for CASPPAENTEAFF.

The count of this clone is one. V usage is TRBV4-1 and J usage is TRBJ2-1; perhaps TRBD1 as D (5 bases). CDR1 is MGHRA, CDR2 YSYEKL, per germline. This CDR3 spans 17 amino acids. The V gene lost 0 bases and the J gene lost 8 bases, with 20 bases spanning the gap. The CDR3 spells CASSQEGVSNLRDEQFF. The DNA of the CDR3 is TGCGCCAGCAGCCAAGAAGGGGTATCGAATCTACGCGATGAGCAGTTCTTC.

The chain couples TRBV4-2 to TRBJ1-4; the match to TRBD1 covers 11 bases. J lost 6 bases, V lost 3 bases, and 0 bases had no gene match. Germline V gives CDR1 LGHNA, CDR2 YNFKEQ. The CDR3 length is 14 residues. CDR3 nucleotide sequence: TGTGCCAGCAGCCAGGACAGGGGGCATGAAAAACTGTTTTTT. It encodes CASSQDRGHEKLFF.

The rearrangement links TRBV9 to TRBJ2-1; 9 nucleotides align to TRBD2. V shed 4 bases, J shed 0 bases, and the junction held 2 bases outside the gene matches. The CDR3 covers 15 residues. Germline loops: CDR1 SGDLS, CDR2 YYNGEE. The CDR3 DNA follows: TGTGCCAGCAGCCATAGCGGGGGCTCCTACAATGAGCAGTTCTTC. Translation gives CASSHSGGSYNEQFF.

V and J are TRBV4-1 and TRBJ2-5; 13 nucleotides align to TRBD2. CDR3 length equals 17 residues. CDR1 and CDR2 from the germline V gene are MGHRA and YSYEKL. V shed 0 bases and J 4 bases; nucleotides not matched to a gene: 5. CDR3 protein: CASSQDGLAGVGETQYF. The CDR3 DNA sequence: TGCGCCAGCAGCCAAGATGGACTAGCGGGAGTGGGAGAGACCCAGTACTTC.

V is TRBV6-1 and J is TRBJ1-1; 7 bases align to TRBD1. Germline V lookup: CDR1 MNHNS, CDR2 SASEGT. V shed 3 bases and J 4 bases; nucleotides not matched to a gene: 2. CDR3 length: 13 residues. CDR3 sequence: CASSETGFTEAFF. The CDR3 region has the DNA TGTGCCAGCAGTGAGACAGGGTTCACTGAAGCTTTCTTT.

J is TRBJ1-1 and V is TRBV4-2, with D hard to call. This CDR3 has 14 amino acids. Germline CDR1 LGHNA, CDR2 YNFKEQ. V lost 1 base and J 8 bases, leaving 14 bases between the germline ends. The CDR3 protein is CASSQGERAREAFF. The CDR3 nucleotides are TGTGCCAGCAGCCAAGGAGAGAGGGCGAGGGAAGCTTTCTTT.

The chain links TRBV28 to TRBJ1-2; TRBD1 agrees at 7 bases. CDR3 length equals 16 residues. Germline-derived CDR1 and CDR2 are MDHEN and SYDVKM. The ends lost 3 bases at V and 2 bases at J; junction bases unmatched: 9. In nucleotides, the CDR3 is TGTGCCAGCAGTTTTCCGTCGGCAGGGGGGAACTATGGCTACACCTTC. This sequence encodes CASSFPSAGGNYGYTF.

CDR3 DNA: TGTGCCAGCAGCCCCACAGCCGGGATGGCCACCGGGGAGCTGTTTTTT. Translation gives CASSPTAGMATGELFF. This chain links TRBV9 with TRBJ2-2, with a possible D match to TRBD2 (5 bases). Trimming removed 4 bases at V and 4 bases at J, with 17 bases between. The CDR3 runs 16 residues. Germline CDR1 SGDLS, CDR2 YYNGEE.

As DNA, the CDR3 is TGCAGCGTTGAAGAAGACAGGGGCGAACTCTATGGCTACACCTTC. Translated, it gives CSVEEDRGELYGYTF. This chain links TRBV29-1 with TRBJ1-2; 8 bases agree with TRBD1. V shed 0 bases and J 4 bases; nucleotides not matched to a gene: 7. In germline, CDR1 is SQVTM, CDR2 ANQGSEA. The CDR3 has 15 amino acids.

The chain joins TRBV11-1 to TRBJ1-1; maybe TRBD1 (5 bases). The germline V gene encodes CDR1 SGHAT and CDR2 FQDESV (reference sequence). The CDR3 runs to 14 residues. Between the trimmed V and J ends, which lost 3 bases and 5 bases, there was a span of 13 bases. CDR3 sequence reads: CASSFLGAGTEAFF. Here the CDR3 DNA reads TGTGCCAGCAGCTTCTTAGGGGCGGGAACTGAAGCTTTCTTT.